The 18 T cell receptor beta chains presented below share a single source sample, sequenced in a study of control samples from healthy donors and cancer patients. The repertoire was sequenced with immunoSEQ multiplex PCR; TCRdb's copy has only in-frame clones and lacks some. Found here are over 100,000 clones, about 92% of them singletons; the top ten hold approximately 2%. What was sequenced was blood. The receptors come from a woman aged 45 to 65 in good health.

The chain recombines TRBV4-1 with TRBJ1-2; 7 bases are shared with TRBD1. The CDR3 spans 16 residues. The germline V gene has CDR1 MGHRA and CDR2 YSYEKL. With 3 bases clipped from V and 0 bases from J, the junction kept 7 bases outside the gene matches. CDR3 amino acids: CASSHPGQLPNYGYTF. In DNA, the CDR3 is TGCGCCAGCAGCCACCCGGGACAGCTACCTAACTATGGCTACACCTTC.

This chain links TRBV20-1 with TRBJ1-1; D ambiguous. This CDR3 has 10 residues. Looked up from germline, CDR1 is DFQATT and CDR2 is SNEGSKA (reference sequence). V shed 1 base and J shed 8 bases, with 5 bases lying between them. DNA of the CDR3: TGCAGTGCTAGAGGGGAAGAAGCTTTCTTT. Protein: CSARGEEAFF.

This chain connects TRBV6-5 to TRBJ2-3; 11 bases line up with TRBD2. Trimming at V came to 3 bases and at J to 5 bases, leaving 7 bases not matched to a gene. The CDR3 loop spans 16 amino acids. CDR1 and CDR2 (germline): MNHEY, SVGAGI. The CDR3 bases are TGTGCCAGCAGTTATGGGCTAGCGGGGGGTATAGATACGCAGTATTTT. This sequence encodes CASSYGLAGGIDTQYF.

V usage is TRBV6-5 and J usage is TRBJ2-1, with 8 bases lining up with TRBD2. The V gene's germline CDR1 is MNHEY and CDR2 SVGAGI. Trimming took 5 bases from V and 4 from J; bases not matched to a gene: 7. This CDR3 region has 15 residues. CDR3 sequence (DNA): TGTGCCAGCAGTCAAAGCGGGGGAAGTTACAATGAGCAGTTCTTC. It encodes CASSQSGGSYNEQFF.

The rearrangement uses TRBV18 and TRBJ1-6, with D tentatively TRBD1 (5 bases). Trimming pared 4 bases from V and 6 bases from J, leaving 10 bases between. The germline V gene encodes CDR1 KGHSH and CDR2 LQKENI. The CDR3 length is 14 residues. DNA for the CDR3: TGTGCCAGCTCACAGACAGCGTTTAATTCACCCCTCCACTTT. Protein: CASSQTAFNSPLHF.

The V gene is TRBV13, the J gene TRBJ2-5; possibly TRBD1 or TRBD2 for D (5 bases each). This CDR3 is built from 16 residues. Trimming removed 5 bases at V and 5 bases at J, with 21 bases between. The germline CDR1 and CDR2 sequences are PRHDT and FYEKMQ (reference sequence). CDR3 sequence reads: CASSHATDPGAETQYF. As DNA, the CDR3 is TGTGCCAGCAGCCACGCTACGGACCCCGGGGCCGAGACCCAGTACTTC.

The rearrangement links TRBV19 to TRBJ1-5; unclear D gene. V lost 1 base and J lost 6, with 7 bases in between. Germline V gene data show CDR1 as LNHDA and CDR2 as SQIVND (reference sequence). This CDR3 is 13 amino acids long. The CDR3 sequence: CASSIGARQPQHF. The CDR3, as DNA: TGTGCCAGTAGTATAGGCGCCCGTCAGCCCCAGCATTTT. Full variable domain (missing parts from reference TRBV19 and TRBJ1-5): DGGITQSPKYLFRKEGQNVTLSCEQNLNHDAMYWYRQDPGQGLRLIYYSQIVNDFQKGDIAEGYSVSREKKESFPLTVTSAQKNPTAFYLCASSIGARQPQHFGDGTRLSIL.

In its sample, this clone was seen once. The rearrangement joins TRBV29-1 to TRBJ2-3; tentative D call: TRBD1 (5 bases). The CDR3 totals 13 residues. The germline CDR1 and CDR2 sequences are SQVTM and ANQGSEA. Trimming stripped 4 bases from V and 2 bases from J, with 10 bases between. CDR3 in DNA: TGCAGCGTTGCTGACAGAATCACAGATACGCAGTATTTT. It translates to CSVADRITDTQYF.

V is TRBV7-9 and J is TRBJ1-2, with 7 nucleotides matching TRBD1. J lost 2 bases, V lost 1 base, and 4 bases had no gene match. CDR1 and CDR2 (germline): SEHNR, FQNEAQ (reference sequence). The CDR3 runs 15 residues. As DNA, the CDR3 is TGTGCCAGCAGCTTAGAGGGACAGCTAAACTATGGCTACACCTTC. Residues: CASSLEGQLNYGYTF.

The chain recombines TRBV6-6 with TRBJ2-7; D perhaps matches TRBD2 (5 bases). The CDR3 runs 15 residues. Germline V gene sequence: CDR1 MNHNY, CDR2 SVGAGI (reference sequence). V was trimmed by 3 bases and J by 1 base, leaving 13 bases between them. DNA for the CDR3: TGTGCCAGCAGTTATATAGAGGGTCGATCCTACGAGCAGTACTTC. Translation gives CASSYIEGRSYEQYF.

The chain joins TRBV3-1 (or the pseudogene TRBV3-2) to TRBJ2-7; 8 nucleotides line up with TRBD2. Germline V gene lookup returns CDR1 LGHDT and CDR2 YNNKEL (reference sequence). The CDR3 is 15 amino acids. Trimming cost V 4 bases and J 0 bases; bases outside gene matches: 5. CDR3 DNA: TGTGCCAGCAGCCGACCGGGGGGGGGCTCCTACGAGCAGTACTTC. This encodes CASSRPGGGSYEQYF.

The V gene is TRBV5-5, the J gene TRBJ2-5; 9 bases agree with TRBD1. Germline V lookup: CDR1 SGHKS, CDR2 YYEKEE (reference sequence). This CDR3 is built from 15 residues. J lost 5 bases, V lost 4 bases, and 9 bases had no gene match. The CDR3 is CASSTRDREWETQYF. CDR3 sequence (DNA): TGTGCCAGCAGCACTCGGGACAGGGAGTGGGAGACCCAGTACTTC.

Turning to this clone: Additional DNA sequences in this sample encode the identical CDR3. The chain joins TRBV6-5 to TRBJ1-6; D is possibly TRBD1 (5 bases). The length of the CDR3 is 14 residues. V was clipped by 2 bases and J by 7 bases, with 9 bases between them. Per the germline V gene, CDR1 is MNHEY and CDR2 is SVGAGI. In nucleotides, the CDR3 is TGTGCCAGCAGTTACGGGGCTGGGAATTCACCCCTCCACTTT. Protein: CASSYGAGNSPLHF.

The chain combines TRBV20-1 with TRBJ2-7; TRBD1 might be the D (5 bases). CDR3 size: 11 residues. Germline CDR1 is DFQATT and CDR2 is SNEGSKA (reference sequence). V was trimmed by 5 bases and J by 4 bases, leaving 9 bases between them. CDR3 loop: CSASQGYEQYF. The DNA of the CDR3 is TGCAGTGCTTCTCAGGGTTACGAGCAGTACTTC.

The genes are TRBV30 and TRBJ2-7; 9 positions agree with TRBD1. Germline V gene lookup returns CDR1 GTSNPN and CDR2 SVGIG (reference sequence). The CDR3 runs to 14 residues. J lost 4 bases, V lost 7 bases, and 11 bases had no gene match. The CDR3 is CAFRRWDREYEQYF. CDR3 DNA sequence: TGTGCCTTTCGGAGGTGGGACAGGGAGTACGAGCAGTACTTC.

The J gene is TRBJ2-4, the V gene TRBV7-8; D is undetermined. V was cut by 1 base and J by 0 bases, with 10 bases left in between. This CDR3 is built from 16 residues. Germline V gene data show CDR1 as SGHVS and CDR2 as FQNEAQ. In DNA form, the CDR3 reads TGTGCCAGCAGCTTAGGGGCGACTCAAGCCAAAAACATTCAGTACTTC. As protein: CASSLGATQAKNIQYF.

This clone was seen a few times. This chain links TRBV2 with TRBJ1-5; D is possibly TRBD1 (5 bases). The germline V and J ends were trimmed by 2 bases and 0 bases, with 11 bases remaining between them. Germline V gives CDR1 SNHLY, CDR2 FYNNEI. This CDR3 spans 16 amino acids. The CDR3 DNA is TGTGCCAGCAGTGAATTTGGGGCCCATAGCAATCAGCCCCAGCATTTT. Protein: CASSEFGAHSNQPQHF.

This rearrangement joins TRBV5-1 to TRBJ1-1; 8 bases line up with TRBD1. Trimming took 3 bases from V and 6 from J; bases not matched to a gene: 4. CDR3 length: 13 amino acids. Germline CDR1 reads SGHRS; CDR2 reads YFSETQ. This CDR3 is CASSYIQGAEAFF. The CDR3 DNA sequence: TGCGCCAGCAGCTACATACAGGGGGCTGAAGCTTTCTTT.